Presented here are 11 T cell receptor beta chains from one specimen sequenced in a study of OX40 agonist ivuxolimab in advanced cancers. Clones were sequenced by immunoSEQ multiplex PCR, and TCRdb holds only the in-frame ones, with some missing. The sample carries some 100,000 clones, under 95% recorded once. The sequencing here drew on CD4+ or CD8+ T cells sorted from blood, taken in a trial of the OX40 agonist ivuxolimab. The receptors come from an adult with an advanced solid tumor such as melanoma, head and neck, liver or kidney cancer.

The CDR3 sequence is CASSSKWGGSQQETQYF. In DNA, the CDR3 is TGTGCCAGCAGTTCAAAATGGGGAGGGAGCCAACAAGAGACCCAGTACTTC. The chain couples TRBV28 to TRBJ2-5, with 7 bases fitting TRBD2. Trimming at V came to 4 bases and at J to 2 bases, leaving 13 bases not matched to a gene. This CDR3 comprises 17 residues. Per the germline V gene, CDR1 is MDHEN and CDR2 is SYDVKM.

This chain's CDR3 is CAWSVGGSAFEQYF. The CDR3 DNA sequence: TGTGCCTGGAGTGTCGGCGGGAGCGCTTTCGAGCAGTACTTC. This rearrangement joins TRBV30 to TRBJ2-7, with 7 bases lining up with TRBD2. The junction had 8 bases not matched to a gene; V was cut back by 0 bases and J by 6 bases. Germline V CDR1 and CDR2: GTSNPN, SVGIG (reference sequence). The CDR3 covers 14 residues.

The CDR3 DNA follows: TGTGCCAGCTCACCACCGGGAAACGGGGAGACCCAGTACTTC. Translating it yields CASSPPGNGETQYF. The V call is TRBV18, the J call TRBJ2-5; D gene ambiguous. CDR1 is KGHSH and CDR2 is LQKENI in the germline V gene. Trimming took off 0 bases at V and 5 bases at J, with 10 bases between the two ends. The CDR3 loop spans 14 amino acids.

The genes are TRBV2 and TRBJ2-3, with 12 bases lining up with TRBD1. The CDR3 has 15 residues. Germline loops: CDR1 SNHLY, CDR2 FYNNEI. Trimming removed 8 bases from V and 7 bases from J; junction bases left unmatched: 10. The CDR3 reads CASGAGTGGRNTQYF. CDR3 DNA sequence: TGTGCCAGCGGAGCCGGGACAGGGGGCAGGAATACGCAGTATTTT.

The chain combines TRBV11-2 with TRBJ2-5; TRBD2 agrees at 13 bases. Germline V gives CDR1 SGHAT, CDR2 FQNNGV. The junction had 5 bases not matched to a gene; V was cut back by 0 bases and J by 4 bases. CDR3 length: 17 amino acids. The CDR3 loop reads CASSLDWTSGSRETQYF. The CDR3 DNA sequence: TGTGCCAGCAGCTTAGACTGGACTAGCGGGAGTCGAGAGACCCAGTACTTC.

The J gene is TRBJ1-1, the V gene TRBV11-3; 12 bases are shared with TRBD1. V trimming: 5 bases; J trimming: 5 bases; junction bases outside the gene matches: 9. The CDR3 runs to 16 residues. Germline V gene sequence: CDR1 SGHNT, CDR2 YENEEA. Here the CDR3 reads CASSGTGGTGGTEAFF. CDR3 sequence (DNA): TGTGCCAGCAGCGGGACAGGGGGCACGGGGGGTACTGAAGCTTTCTTT.

In nucleotides, the CDR3 is TGTGCCAGCAGGACACCCGGACAGGGGGGACCCTACGAGCAGTACTTC. Protein product: CASRTPGQGGPYEQYF. The V call is TRBV28, the J call TRBJ2-7; TRBD1 agrees at 10 bases. With 6 bases clipped from V and 2 bases from J, the junction kept 10 bases outside the gene matches. Per germline, CDR1 MDHEN and CDR2 SYDVKM. CDR3 size: 16 residues.

This clone was counted once. Other DNA sequences of this sample code for an identical CDR3. The genes are TRBV15 and TRBJ2-7; 8 nucleotides match TRBD1. The CDR3 runs 14 residues. The J segment lost 5 bases and the V segment lost 1 base, leaving 4 bases of the junction unmatched. The V gene's germline CDR1 is LNHNV and CDR2 YYDKDF (reference sequence). CDR3 nucleotides: TGTGCCACCAGCAGAGGAAACAGGGGGAACGAGCAGTACTTC. It encodes CATSRGNRGNEQYF.

The chain links TRBV6-5 to TRBJ1-2, with no clear D. The CDR3 is 14 residues long. Germline CDR1 MNHEY, CDR2 SVGAGI. With 3 bases removed from V and 4 bases from J, the gap between germline ends came to 12 bases. The CDR3 is CASSYRGLGYGYTF. CDR3 sequence (DNA): TGTGCCAGCAGTTATCGGGGTTTGGGCTATGGCTACACCTTC.

The chain has TRBV6-5 and TRBJ2-3, with D possibly being TRBD2 (6 bases). Germline CDR1 and CDR2: MNHEY and SVGAGI. This CDR3 contains 14 residues. V was pared by 6 bases and J by 2 bases, with 12 bases between. This chain's CDR3 is CASSPGGNTDTQYF. CDR3 DNA sequence: TGTGCCAGCAGCCCGGGCGGGAACACAGATACGCAGTATTTT.

The chain couples TRBV7-9 to TRBJ1-2; D possibly corresponds to TRBD1 (5 bases). Per the germline V gene, CDR1 is SEHNR and CDR2 is FQNEAQ (reference sequence). V shed 1 base and J shed 3 bases, with 15 bases lying between them. The CDR3 loop spans 16 amino acids. The CDR3 sequence is CASSLGGTATDYGYTF. Here the CDR3 DNA reads TGTGCCAGCAGCTTAGGTGGCACGGCGACAGACTATGGCTACACCTTC.